The rows below give T cell receptor beta chains drawn from one sample of a study of vaccination and CD4 T cells after COVID-19. TCRdb itself ran the PCR reads through MiXCR, one entry per CDR3 protein. This table has about 12,000 distinct CDR3 sequences, roughly 57% appearing once. These receptors have no known antigen. Sequenced sample: CD4+ T cells from blood, cultured in vitro. The receptors derive from a human donor who had recovered from COVID-19. CDR3s include the opening cysteine and the closing phenylalanine or tryptophan. A D gene is named only where the DNA matches it firmly. Rows give clone size only sometimes, using once, few, many, or a class for an expanded clone.

CDR3 length,J gene,D gene,V gene,clone size,CDR3 protein,CDR3 DNA
15,TRBJ1-4,.,TRBV20-1,.,CSAHLPGSGNEKLFF,TGCAGTGCTCACCTTCCAGGGTCGGGGAATGAAAAACTGTTTTTT
13,TRBJ1-2,.,TRBV7-2,.,CASSLDQGLGYTF,TGTGCCAGCAGCTTAGATCAGGGTTTGGGCTACACCTTC
14,TRBJ1-5,.,TRBV7-8,.,CASSTRVSNQPQHF,TGTGCCAGCAGCACCCGGGTTAGCAATCAGCCCCAGCATTTT
13,TRBJ2-1,.,TRBV7-2,.,CARGVSSYNEQFF,TGTGCCAGGGGGGTAAGCTCCTACAATGAGCAGTTCTTC
16,TRBJ2-5,TRBD1,TRBV11-3,.,CASSFGWTGVKETQYF,TGTGCCAGCAGCTTTGGCTGGACAGGGGTCAAAGAGACCCAGTACTTC
14,TRBJ1-5,.,TRBV7-9,few,CASSLDSPNQPQHF,TGTGCCAGCAGCTTGGACAGTCCCAATCAGCCCCAGCATTTT
17,TRBJ1-1,TRBD1,TRBV15,few,CATSRGGQKGGNTEAFF,TGTGCCACCAGCAGAGGGGGACAGAAGGGAGGGAACACTGAAGCTTTCTTT
14,TRBJ1-3,TRBD1,TRBV20-1,.,CSATRTGAGNTIYF,TGCAGTGCTACCCGGACAGGAGCTGGAAACACCATATATTTT
15,TRBJ1-2,TRBD1,TRBV5-1,.,CASSPMGDRVHGYTF,TGCGCCAGCAGCCCTATGGGGGACAGGGTCCATGGCTACACCTTC
13,TRBJ1-2,.,TRBV20-1,.,CSAREIPNYGYTF,TGCAGTGCTAGAGAAATACCTAACTATGGCTACACCTTC
16,TRBJ1-3,.,TRBV5-1,.,CASSLAGPRSGNTIYF,TGCGCCAGCAGCTTGGCGGGACCCCGCTCTGGAAACACCATATATTTT
14,TRBJ2-3,.,TRBV12-3/TRBV12-4,once,CASSSQLGTDTQYF,TGTGCCAGCAGCTCCCAACTGGGCACAGATACGCAGTATTTT
11,TRBJ1-5,.,TRBV28,few,CASRANQPQHF,TGTGCCAGTCGTGCGAATCAGCCCCAGCATTTT
16,TRBJ2-7,.,TRBV11-2,.,CASSLDQGRGIYEQYF,TGTGCCAGCAGCTTAGATCAGGGCAGGGGAATCTACGAGCAGTACTTC
14,TRBJ2-3,.,TRBV20-1,.,CSAVRDLSTDTQYF,TGCAGTGCTGTGCGGGACTTAAGCACAGATACGCAGTATTTT
16,TRBJ1-2,.,TRBV6-2/TRBV6-3,few,CASRPPSQGMDYGYTF,TGTGCCAGCAGACCCCCAAGTCAGGGGATGGACTATGGCTACACCTTC
15,TRBJ1-1,.,TRBV6-1,.,CASSEEVTANTEAFF,TGTGCCAGCAGTGAAGAAGTGACGGCGAACACTGAAGCTTTCTTT
17,TRBJ1-6,TRBD1,TRBV5-1,.,CASSQTPKGDRGAPLHF,TGCGCCAGCAGCCAAACCCCCAAGGGGGACAGGGGCGCACCCCTCCACTTT
15,TRBJ1-2,TRBD1,TRBV15,few,CATSSGQGAWYGYTF,TGTGCCACCAGCAGCGGACAGGGGGCCTGGTATGGCTACACCTTC
19,TRBJ2-7,TRBD2,TRBV7-2,.,CASSRAVSGGGLSSYEQYF,TGTGCCAGCAGCCGAGCAGTTAGCGGGGGGGGATTAAGCTCCTACGAGCAGTACTTC
14,TRBJ2-2,TRBD1,TRBV6-1,.,CASSRDRGSGELFF,TGTGCCAGCAGCCGGGACAGGGGGTCCGGGGAGCTGTTTTTT
16,TRBJ2-1,TRBD2,TRBV18,.,CASSPPGLAGINEQFF,TGTGCCAGCTCACCGCCCGGACTAGCGGGTATCAATGAGCAGTTCTTC
12,TRBJ1-2,.,TRBV20-1,once,CSARGLRTGYTF,TGCAGTGCTAGAGGGCTGAGAACTGGCTACACCTTC
13,TRBJ1-5,.,TRBV7-2,.,CASSLVQGQPQHF,TGTGCCAGCAGCTTAGTTCAAGGGCAGCCCCAGCATTTT
15,TRBJ1-5,.,TRBV15,few,CATSRVGQFNQPQHF,TGTGCCACCAGCAGAGTTGGGCAGTTCAATCAGCCCCAGCATTTT
14,TRBJ1-5,.,TRBV19,.,CASSISGLNQPQHF,TGTGCCAGTAGTATATCAGGGCTTAATCAGCCCCAGCATTTT
15,TRBJ1-6,.,TRBV19,.,CASSNAPDKYSPLHF,TGTGCCAGTAGTAATGCCCCAGACAAATATTCACCCCTCCACTTT
12,TRBJ1-5,TRBD1,TRBV20-1,few,CSARYTGATQHF,TGCAGTGCTAGATACACAGGGGCGACCCAGCATTTT
17,TRBJ1-1,TRBD1,TRBV30,.,CAWSPPGTGSRNTEAFF,TGTGCCTGGAGTCCCCCCGGGACAGGAAGCCGGAACACTGAAGCTTTCTTT
12,TRBJ1-2,.,TRBV6-2/TRBV6-3,few,CASSNGRYGYTF,TGTGCCAGCAGTAACGGCCGCTATGGCTACACCTTC
13,TRBJ1-3,.,TRBV12-3/TRBV12-4,.,CASSYRSGNTIYF,TGTGCCAGCAGCTACAGGAGCGGAAACACCATATATTTT